This TCR beta chain was captured in a study of blood T cell repertoires in COVID-19. Original handling: Quantification of nucleated cells was approximated via reference gene primer amplification. Assay used: immunoSEQ multiplex PCR; TCRdb lists only in-frame clones, some missing. V, J and clone size are those of that table, while D and trimming were read from the DNA. The profile shows about 210,000 clones, just under 85% of them singletons. The TCR sequence derives from a woman between 45 and 65 years old with active or convalescent COVID-19. Sequenced input: peripheral blood.

The CDR3 coding sequence is TGTGCCTGGAGCCCGGGACAGGGGCTTGAAAAACTGTTTTTT. It translates to CAWSPGQGLEKLFF. The rearrangement links TRBV30 to TRBJ1-4; 10 bases line up with TRBD1. The CDR3 is 14 amino acids. After removal of 3 bases from V and 7 bases from J, the junction contained 5 bases not matched to a gene. In germline, CDR1 is GTSNPN, CDR2 SVGIG (reference sequence).